The next 10 T cell receptor beta chains were all read from a single sample in a study of blood T cell repertoires in COVID-19. The protocol was immunoSEQ multiplex PCR, while the TCRdb copy is restricted to in-frame clones and leaves out a portion. This table has 200,000 to 250,000 clones, 84% appearing once. The specimen sequenced was peripheral blood. These receptors all come from a man aged 25 to 45 with active or convalescent COVID-19.

V gene TRBV12-3 or TRBV12-4 combines with J gene TRBJ2-1, with TRBD1 as a possible D gene (5 bases). Between the trimmed V and J ends, which lost 6 bases and 6 bases, there was a span of 9 bases. The CDR3 sequence is 12 residues long. This CDR3 reads CASRGRPNEQFF. The CDR3 DNA reads TGTGCCAGCAGGGGGCGGCCCAATGAGCAGTTCTTC.

This rearrangement joins TRBV11-3 to TRBJ2-7; 7 nucleotides agree with TRBD1. Per germline, CDR1 SGHNT and CDR2 YENEEA. The junction had 3 bases not matched to a gene; V was cut back by 5 bases and J by 2 bases. CDR3 length equals 13 residues. The CDR3 nucleotides are TGTGCCAGCAGCCCGGGACAGCCCTACGAGCAGTACTTC. Amino acids: CASSPGQPYEQYF. Combining the CDR3 with reference TRBV11-3 and TRBJ2-7 gives the whole variable domain EAGVVQSPRYKIIEKKQPVAFWCNPISGHNTLYWYLQNLGQGPELLIRYENEEAVDDSQLPKDRFSAERLKGVDSTLKIQPAELGDSAVYLCASSPGQPYEQYFGPGTRLTVT.

The chain carries TRBV12-3 or TRBV12-4 and TRBJ1-5; no reliable D call. V was clipped by 3 bases and J by 5 bases, with 8 bases between them. This CDR3 contains 13 residues. The CDR3 bases are TGTGCCAGCAGTTTGGGAGCAGATCAGCCCCAGCATTTT. Amino acids: CASSLGADQPQHF.

The V call is TRBV9, the J call TRBJ1-2; a possible D gene is TRBD1 (6 bases). Germline V gene lookup returns CDR1 SGDLS and CDR2 YYNGEE. The CDR3 is made up of 14 amino acids. Trimming left V 4 bases short and J 8 bases short, with 18 bases between. The CDR3 nucleotides read TGTGCCAGCAGCCCAGTTCCGGGGGGCGGAGGCTACACCTTC. Its translation is CASSPVPGGGGYTF.

The chain links TRBV11-2 to TRBJ2-1; TRBD2 aligns across 15 bases. Germline values: CDR1 SGHAT, CDR2 FQNNGV. The CDR3 length is 17 residues. With V trimmed by 1 base and J by 7 bases, 5 bases remained unmatched. The CDR3 protein is CASSLGGLAGGTNEQFF. CDR3 DNA sequence: TGTGCCAGCAGCTTAGGGGGACTAGCGGGAGGCACTAATGAGCAGTTCTTC.

This chain links TRBV2 with TRBJ1-3, with D tentatively TRBD1 (6 bases). The CDR3 runs to 14 residues. The V end lost 6 bases, the J end lost 0 bases, and 9 bases lay between the germline ends. The germline gives CDR1 SNHLY, CDR2 FYNNEI. The CDR3 DNA is TGTGCCAGCAGGGACAGCGCCTCTGGAAACACCATATATTTT. This sequence encodes CASRDSASGNTIYF.

The J gene is TRBJ1-2, the V gene TRBV7-2, with a possible D match to TRBD1 (5 bases). V was pared by 0 bases and J by 7 bases, with 18 bases between. Germline-derived CDR1 and CDR2 are SGHTA and FQGNSA. The CDR3 spans 16 residues. The CDR3 DNA reads as TGTGCCAGCAGCTTAGCGGGGGGTGGGGTTGTGCGTGGCTACACCTTC. Translating it yields CASSLAGGGVVRGYTF.

The chain joins TRBV4-1 to TRBJ1-2; TRBD1 aligns across 10 bases. The germline V gene encodes CDR1 MGHRA and CDR2 YSYEKL. The length of the CDR3 is 16 residues. With V trimmed by 3 bases and J by 8 bases, 12 bases remained unmatched. CDR3 loop: CASSHQKGQGKIGYTF. The CDR3 DNA is TGCGCCAGCAGCCACCAGAAGGGACAGGGGAAGATCGGCTACACCTTC.

The genes are TRBV7-2 and TRBJ2-1, with D possibly matching TRBD1 (6 bases). The CDR3 spans 15 residues. The germline gives CDR1 SGHTA, CDR2 FQGNSA. V gave up 1 base and J gave up 7 bases, with 14 bases separating them. The CDR3 loop reads CASSLEVRGRNEQFF. The CDR3 region has the DNA TGTGCCAGCAGCTTAGAGGTCAGGGGAAGGAATGAGCAGTTCTTC.

The chain is built from TRBV28 and TRBJ1-2; D unresolved. There are 11 residues in the CDR3. CDR1 MDHEN and CDR2 SYDVKM come from the germline V gene. V lost 8 bases to trimming and J lost 4 bases, with 8 bases between them. The CDR3 loop reads CASSDFYGYTF. CDR3 bases: TGTGCCAGCTCAGACTTCTATGGCTACACCTTC.